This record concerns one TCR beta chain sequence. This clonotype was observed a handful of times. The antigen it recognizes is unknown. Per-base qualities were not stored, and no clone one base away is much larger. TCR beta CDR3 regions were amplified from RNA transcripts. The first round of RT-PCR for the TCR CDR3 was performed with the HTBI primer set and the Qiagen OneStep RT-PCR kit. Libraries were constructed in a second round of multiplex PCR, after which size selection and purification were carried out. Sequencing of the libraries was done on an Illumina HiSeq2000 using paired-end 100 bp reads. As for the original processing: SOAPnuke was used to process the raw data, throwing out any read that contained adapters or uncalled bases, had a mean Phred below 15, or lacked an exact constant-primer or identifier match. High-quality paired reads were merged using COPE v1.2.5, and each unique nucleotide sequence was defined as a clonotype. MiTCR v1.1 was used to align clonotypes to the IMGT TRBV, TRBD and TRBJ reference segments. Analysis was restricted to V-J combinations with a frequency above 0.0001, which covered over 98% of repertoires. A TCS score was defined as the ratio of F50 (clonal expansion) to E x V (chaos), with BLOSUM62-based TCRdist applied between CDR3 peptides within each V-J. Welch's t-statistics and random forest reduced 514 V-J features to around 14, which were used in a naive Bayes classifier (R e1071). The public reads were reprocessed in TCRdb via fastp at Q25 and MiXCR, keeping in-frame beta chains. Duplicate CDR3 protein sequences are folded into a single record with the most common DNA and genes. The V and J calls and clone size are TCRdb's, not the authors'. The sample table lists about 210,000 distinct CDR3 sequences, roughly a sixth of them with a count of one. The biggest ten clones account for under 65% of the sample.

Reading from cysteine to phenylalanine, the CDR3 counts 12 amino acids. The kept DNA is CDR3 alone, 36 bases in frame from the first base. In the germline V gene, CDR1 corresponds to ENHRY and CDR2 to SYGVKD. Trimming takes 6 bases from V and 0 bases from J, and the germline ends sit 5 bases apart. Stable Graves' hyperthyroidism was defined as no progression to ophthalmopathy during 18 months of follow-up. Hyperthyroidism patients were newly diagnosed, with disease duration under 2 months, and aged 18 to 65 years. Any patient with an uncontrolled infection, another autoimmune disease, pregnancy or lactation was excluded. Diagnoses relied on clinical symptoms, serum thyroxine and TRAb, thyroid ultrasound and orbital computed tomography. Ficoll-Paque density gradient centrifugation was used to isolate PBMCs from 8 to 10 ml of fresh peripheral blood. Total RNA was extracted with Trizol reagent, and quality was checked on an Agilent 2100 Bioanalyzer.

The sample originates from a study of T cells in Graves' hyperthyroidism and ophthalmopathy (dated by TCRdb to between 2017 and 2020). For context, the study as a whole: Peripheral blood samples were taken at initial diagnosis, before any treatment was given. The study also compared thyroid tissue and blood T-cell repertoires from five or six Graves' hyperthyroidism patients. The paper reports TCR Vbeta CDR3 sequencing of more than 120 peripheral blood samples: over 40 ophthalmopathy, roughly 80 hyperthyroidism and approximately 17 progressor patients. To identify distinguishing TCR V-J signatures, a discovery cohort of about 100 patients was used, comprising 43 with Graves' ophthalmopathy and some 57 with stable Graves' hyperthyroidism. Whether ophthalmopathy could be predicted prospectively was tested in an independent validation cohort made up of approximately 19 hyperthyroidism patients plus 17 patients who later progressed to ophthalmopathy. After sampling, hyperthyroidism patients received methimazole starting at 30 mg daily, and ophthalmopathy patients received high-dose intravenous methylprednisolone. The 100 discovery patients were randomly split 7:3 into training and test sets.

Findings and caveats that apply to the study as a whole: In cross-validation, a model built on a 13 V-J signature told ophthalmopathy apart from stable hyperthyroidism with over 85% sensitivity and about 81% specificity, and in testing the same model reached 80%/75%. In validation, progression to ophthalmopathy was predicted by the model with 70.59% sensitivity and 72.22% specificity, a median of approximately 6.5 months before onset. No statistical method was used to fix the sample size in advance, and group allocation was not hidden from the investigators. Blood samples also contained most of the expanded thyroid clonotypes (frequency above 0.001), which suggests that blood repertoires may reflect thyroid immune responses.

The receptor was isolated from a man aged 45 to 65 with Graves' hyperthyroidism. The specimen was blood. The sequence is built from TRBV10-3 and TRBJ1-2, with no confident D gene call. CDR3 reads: CAISTANYGYTF. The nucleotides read TGTGCCATCAGCACAGCTAACTATGGCTACACCTTC.